One T cell receptor (beta chain) is described in this entry. The identical CDR3 is also encoded by other nucleotide sequences in the sample. The sample is drawn from a study of OX40 agonist ivuxolimab in advanced cancers. On the study more broadly: The study gave patients intravenous ivuxolimab at 0.01 to 10 mg/kg every 2 weeks. Participants averaged around 60 years of age (range about 23 to 79) and were around 83% male. Anti-PD-1, anti-PD-L1 or anti-CTLA-4 therapy given earlier was allowed, and approximately 40% had some.

Only in-frame clones appear in the TCRdb table, and some are missing; sequencing was by immunoSEQ multiplex PCR. The sample lists around 62,000 clones; approximately 87% were seen once. V was clipped by 5 bases and J by 6 bases, with 8 bases between them. The CDR3 runs 12 residues. Germline V gene data show CDR1 as SEHNR and CDR2 as FQNEAQ (reference sequence). The sequence was collected from an adult with an advanced solid tumor such as melanoma, head and neck, liver or kidney cancer. Sequencing was performed on CD4+ or CD8+ T cells sorted from blood, taken in a trial of the OX40 agonist ivuxolimab. The V call is TRBV7-9, the J call TRBJ2-1, with D perhaps TRBD1 (5 bases). CDR3 coding DNA: TGTGCCAGCAGCCTCCAGGGCAATGAGCAGTTCTTC. Its translation is CASSLQGNEQFF.